These 28 T cell receptor beta chains share one sample of origin, sequenced in a study of blood T cells in healthy people across ages. The authors ran a second PCR of about 6 to 11 cycles using a sample-barcoded 5' primer and a J-beta primer mix. TCRdb re-called the 5' RACE reads with MiXCR, one entry per CDR3 protein. This table holds almost 1 million distinct CDR3 sequences, just over 50% found once. The material sequenced was blood. The receptors were sampled from a woman aged 55 to 70 in good health.

This clonotype was seen more than once but under ten times. DNA of the CDR3: TGCGCCAGCAGCGCGGATTGGGAATCCTACGAGCAGTACTTC. This encodes CASSADWESYEQYF. The chain employs TRBV5-1 and TRBJ2-7; D gene ambiguous. Trimming took 4 bases from V and 1 from J, leaving 12 bases between them. CDR1 and CDR2 (germline): SGHRS, YFSETQ. The CDR3 runs to 14 residues.

The rearrangement uses TRBV30 and TRBJ2-3; 10 bases match TRBD2. CDR3 length equals 12 residues. V trimming: 8 bases; J trimming: 6 bases; junction bases outside the gene matches: 5. The germline V gene has CDR1 GTSNPN and CDR2 SVGIG (reference sequence). The CDR3 DNA reads as TGTGCCAGACTAGCGGGTACGGATACGCAGTATTTT. It translates to CARLAGTDTQYF.

This sequence joins TRBV27 and TRBJ2-7, with D tentatively TRBD2 (5 bases). V shed 5 bases and J shed 7 bases, with 21 bases lying between them. Germline-derived CDR1 and CDR2 are MNHEY and SMNVEV (reference sequence). The CDR3 spans 15 residues. The CDR3 protein is CASSLSVTAYNEQYF. Here the CDR3 DNA reads TGTGCCAGCAGTCTTAGCGTGACTGCCTACAATGAGCAGTACTTC.

DNA for the CDR3: TGTGCCAGCAGCCAAGATCTGGGCCTGAGGGAGCAGTACTTC. Translated: CASSQDLGLREQYF. V and J are TRBV4-2 and TRBJ2-5, with a possible D match to TRBD2 (5 bases). CDR1 is LGHNA, CDR2 YNFKEQ, per germline. The CDR3 spans 14 residues. V lost 0 bases and J lost 11, with 16 bases in between.

This chain uses TRBV6-2 or TRBV6-3 with TRBJ2-3; 8 bases map to TRBD2. CDR1 and CDR2 from the germline V gene are MNHEY and SVGEGT. This CDR3 is 15 amino acids long. V trimming: 6 bases; J trimming: 0 bases; junction bases outside the gene matches: 5. CDR3 in DNA: TGTGCCAGCAGGCGACTAGCGTCGAGCACAGATACGCAGTATTTT. Translation: CASRRLASSTDTQYF.

The genes are TRBV20-1 and TRBJ2-1; 8 bases are shared with TRBD1. Germline trimming cut 6 bases from V and 0 bases from J; bases unmatched to any gene: 7. The CDR3 extends over 15 amino acids. Germline V gives CDR1 DFQATT, CDR2 SNEGSKA (reference sequence). CDR3 amino acids: CSARTGTLSYNEQFF. For the CDR3, the DNA is TGCAGTGCCCGGACAGGGACGCTCTCCTACAATGAGCAGTTCTTC.

This clonotype was counted only a few times. The J gene is TRBJ2-7, the V gene TRBV4-2, with 10 bases identical to TRBD2. Germline-derived CDR1 and CDR2 are LGHNA and YNFKEQ. The CDR3 has 17 residues. Unmatched junction bases numbered 12, after V lost 3 bases and J lost 4 bases. CDR3 sequence (DNA): TGTGCCAGCAGCCAGTCAGAAAGGACTAGCGGAATTTACGAGCAGTACTTC. The encoded protein is CASSQSERTSGIYEQYF.

This clonotype occurred a few times. A much larger clone is a single base away; this may be a read error. V and J are TRBV29-1 and TRBJ2-7; 8 bases are a match to TRBD1. Germline-derived CDR1 and CDR2 are SQVTM and ANQGSEA. CDR3 length equals 16 residues. The CDR3 sequence is CSVTGTGQRRTNERYF. The CDR3 DNA sequence: TGCAGCGTGACCGGGACAGGACAAAGACGAACAAACGAGCGGTACTTC.

Details on this clonotype: At one boundary the junction diverges from the germline segment, which might be a read error. The chain links TRBV12-3 or TRBV12-4 to TRBJ2-4, with no clear D. The CDR3 spans 14 residues. The CDR3, as DNA: TGTGCCGGCAGTTTGAGTCTATCCAAAAACATTCAGTACTTC. It translates to CAGSLSLSKNIQYF.

In its sample, this clonotype was seen a few times. The CDR3 DNA is TGCAGCGGCGGGGCCGGGACCAACAATGAGCAGTTCTTC. Translation gives CSGGAGTNNEQFF. V gene TRBV29-1 combines with J gene TRBJ2-1, with D maybe TRBD2 (6 bases). Germline V gene lookup returns CDR1 SQVTM and CDR2 ANQGSEA. The CDR3 extends over 13 amino acids. V was clipped by 7 bases and J by 5 bases, with 15 bases between them.

The J gene is TRBJ2-1, the V gene TRBV5-1, with D maybe TRBD1 (5 bases). Germline CDR1 and CDR2: SGHRS and YFSETQ. V dropped 2 bases and J dropped 6 bases, with 15 bases sitting between them. This CDR3 region has 15 residues. The CDR3 loop reads CASSLGGQGINEQFF. CDR3 DNA: TGCGCCAGCAGCTTAGGCGGCCAGGGTATCAATGAGCAGTTCTTC.

V gene TRBV6-2 or TRBV6-3 combines with J gene TRBJ2-3; 11 bases are a match to TRBD2. In germline, CDR1 is MNHEY, CDR2 SVGEGT. With V trimmed by 3 bases and J by 3 bases, 5 bases remained unmatched. This CDR3 comprises 16 residues. CDR3 residues: CASSYTSGSGTDTQYF. The CDR3 bases are TGTGCCAGCAGTTATACTAGCGGGAGTGGGACAGATACGCAGTATTTT.

With regard to this clonotype: An end of the junction differs from the germline gene, which may be a read error. This chain uses TRBV6-6 with TRBJ2-7; 9 positions match TRBD1. The V gene's germline CDR1 is MNHNY and CDR2 SVGAGI (reference sequence). This CDR3 spans 16 amino acids. The CDR3 protein is CAGSYPPGQGNHEQYF. The CDR3 nucleotides read TGTGCCGGCAGTTATCCTCCGGGACAGGGAAATCACGAGCAGTACTTC.

The chain combines TRBV5-1 with TRBJ2-5; D ambiguous. Germline V gene lookup returns CDR1 SGHRS and CDR2 YFSETQ. The CDR3 spans 14 residues. The V end lost 0 bases, the J end lost 11 bases, and 17 bases lay between the germline ends. CDR3 bases: TGCGCCAGCAGCTTGGCTTTCCCAGGCGATGAGCAGTACTTC. Amino acids: CASSLAFPGDEQYF.

The rearrangement links TRBV10-2 to TRBJ2-6; D is undetermined. Germline V gives CDR1 WSHSY, CDR2 SAAADI. The V end lost 2 bases, the J end lost 0 bases, and 5 bases lay between the germline ends. The CDR3 contains 15 residues. The CDR3 bases are TGCGCCAGCAGTGAGACCGACTCTGGGGCCAACGTCCTGACTTTC. Amino acid sequence: CASSETDSGANVLTF.

The CDR3 reads CSAISGRNYGYTF. The CDR3 DNA sequence: TGCAGTGCTATTAGCGGACGGAACTATGGCTACACCTTC. The V gene is TRBV20-1, the J gene TRBJ1-2, with D hard to call. This CDR3 spans 13 amino acids. V lost 4 bases, J lost 2 bases, and 11 bases lay in between. Germline loops: CDR1 DFQATT, CDR2 SNEGSKA (reference sequence).

The rearrangement joins TRBV4-2 to TRBJ1-2; D is unclear. CDR3 length: 13 residues. V shed 1 base and J shed 2 bases, with 5 bases lying between them. Per germline, CDR1 LGHNA and CDR2 YNFKEQ. The CDR3 coding sequence is TGTGCCAGCAGCCAAGCTCAGAACTATGGCTACACCTTC. Translating gives CASSQAQNYGYTF.

The rearrangement uses TRBV7-2 and TRBJ2-2; possibly TRBD1 for D (5 bases). The V and J ends lost 2 bases and 7 bases respectively, with 14 bases between them. CDR3 length: 15 residues. CDR1 is SGHTA and CDR2 is FQGNSA in the germline V gene. The CDR3 nucleotides read TGTGCCAGCAGCTTACTCGGACAAGGCGGCGGGGAGCTGTTTTTT. It encodes CASSLLGQGGGELFF.

This sequence joins TRBV5-1 and TRBJ2-3; 8 bases align to TRBD1. CDR1 SGHRS and CDR2 YFSETQ come from the germline V gene. The CDR3 contains 16 residues. The ends lost 4 bases at V and 3 bases at J; junction bases unmatched: 10. Here the CDR3 DNA reads TGCGCCAGCAGCATCCTTGGACAGGGTGGGACAGATACGCAGTATTTT. It translates to CASSILGQGGTDTQYF.

V usage is TRBV20-1 and J usage is TRBJ2-5; 12 bases agree with TRBD2. The CDR3 runs 17 residues. The J segment lost 3 bases and the V segment lost 1 base, leaving 9 bases of the junction unmatched. Germline assignment: CDR1 DFQATT and CDR2 SNEGSKA (reference sequence). The CDR3 region is CSARGRWTSGTKETQYF. Here the CDR3 DNA reads TGCAGTGCTAGAGGCAGATGGACTAGCGGGACCAAAGAGACCCAGTACTTC.

This clonotype was counted a few times. The gene calls are TRBV20-1 and TRBJ2-7; possibly TRBD2 for D (6 bases). Germline values: CDR1 DFQATT, CDR2 SNEGSKA (reference sequence). Deletions cut 7 bases from V and 0 bases from J, with 19 bases between. The CDR3 has 15 residues. CDR3 region: CSVRAVARGSYEQYF. The CDR3 nucleotides are TGCAGTGTTCGGGCAGTAGCGCGGGGCTCCTACGAGCAGTACTTC.

J is TRBJ2-3 and V is TRBV12-3 or TRBV12-4; 11 bases fit TRBD2. Unmatched junction bases numbered 17, after V lost 7 bases and J lost 11 bases. The length of the CDR3 is 16 residues. The CDR3 sequence is CASTPIGLAGGVVQYF. CDR3 DNA: TGTGCCAGCACCCCAATCGGGCTAGCGGGAGGTGTTGTGCAGTATTTT.

In its sample, this clonotype was seen a few times. The chain has TRBV4-1 and TRBJ2-1; the D gene is possibly TRBD2 (7 bases). This CDR3 is 16 amino acids long. CDR1 is MGHRA and CDR2 is YSYEKL in the germline V gene. The germline V and J ends were trimmed by 6 bases and 7 bases, with 22 bases remaining between them. CDR3 nucleotides: TGCGCCAGCAGACCCCAGGGGCGGGAGTTAAGGAATGAGCAGTTCTTC. It codes for CASRPQGRELRNEQFF.

There are a few counts of this clonotype. V is TRBV20-1 and J is TRBJ2-5; D unresolved. Germline V gene data show CDR1 as DFQATT and CDR2 as SNEGSKA (reference sequence). The CDR3 length is 16 residues. V was trimmed by 6 bases and J by 4 bases, leaving 24 bases between them. Here the CDR3 DNA reads TGCAGTGCGCTGGTTGGCCTCGGCGGTATCACAGAGACCCAGTACTTC. Protein sequence: CSALVGLGGITETQYF.

This rearrangement joins TRBV3-1 to TRBJ2-5, with TRBD1 as a possible D gene (5 bases). This CDR3 is 16 amino acids long. Germline V gene lookup returns CDR1 LGHDT and CDR2 YNNKEL (reference sequence). V was cut by 0 bases and J by 1 base, with 12 bases left in between. CDR3 bases: TGTGCCAGCAGCCAAGACCTCGACAGTCTCCAAGAGACCCAGTACTTC. Translated, it gives CASSQDLDSLQETQYF.

V is TRBV7-2 and J is TRBJ2-7; 11 bases are shared with TRBD2. Per the germline V gene, CDR1 is SGHTA and CDR2 is FQGNSA. The CDR3 spans 19 residues. The V and J ends lost 8 bases and 1 base, in that order; junction bases with no gene match: 19. The CDR3 loop is CASGQIRKIAGGPSYEQYF. CDR3 nucleotides: TGTGCCAGCGGCCAGATCAGAAAAATAGCGGGAGGGCCTTCCTACGAGCAGTACTTC.

This clonotype showed up just a few times. The rearrangement uses TRBV5-1 and TRBJ2-1; D may be TRBD1 (6 bases). This CDR3 contains 14 residues. The germline gives CDR1 SGHRS, CDR2 YFSETQ. Trimming took 4 bases from V and 6 from J, leaving 14 bases between them. CDR3 amino acids: CASSLVGASNEQFF. The CDR3 DNA reads TGCGCCAGCAGCCTCGTGGGGGCGTCCAATGAGCAGTTCTTC.

This clonotype was seen just once. The CDR3 here is CASSATGASYEQYF. The CDR3 coding sequence is TGTGCCAGCTCAGCGACAGGGGCCTCCTACGAGCAGTACTTC. The chain has TRBV18 and TRBJ2-7, with 8 bases identical to TRBD1. Germline V CDR1 and CDR2: KGHSH, LQKENI. V shed 5 bases and J 0 bases; nucleotides not matched to a gene: 3. This CDR3 contains 14 residues.